These 23 T cell receptor beta chains share one sample of origin, sequenced in a study of cytomegalovirus exposure and HLA in healthy donors (dated by TCRdb to about 2017). The method was the immunoSEQ multiplex PCR assay. TCRdb obtained this table from immuneACCESS and retained in-frame rearrangements with V and J assigned. These tables miss some clones; where compared with another copy, unresolved V genes account for less than half of the shortfall, and the remainder is unexplained. Within this sample are about 130,000 clones, with 85% to 90% of them counted one time only. In total, the top ten clones hold about 6.7% of the sample. The specimen was PBMCs. Receptors originate from a woman in her twenties or thirties in good health and CMV-seropositive.

In its sample, this clone was seen once. This chain links TRBV27 with TRBJ2-6; D gene ambiguous. V was shortened by 7 bases and J by 0 bases, with 4 bases between the two germline ends. The germline gives CDR1 MNHEY, CDR2 SMNVEV (reference sequence). This CDR3 is 13 amino acids long. CDR3 loop: CASTRSGANVLTF. In nucleotides, the CDR3 is TGTGCCAGCACCCGCTCTGGGGCCAACGTCCTGACTTTC.

This rearrangement joins TRBV2 to TRBJ2-4; the D is unclear. Germline V gene lookup returns CDR1 SNHLY and CDR2 FYNNEI. CDR3 length: 14 amino acids. Trimming removed 3 bases from V and 0 bases from J, with 6 bases in between. This chain's CDR3 is CASSDVLAKNIQYF. CDR3 coding DNA: TGTGCCAGCAGTGACGTACTAGCCAAAAACATTCAGTACTTC.

This clone was counted once. V usage is TRBV9 and J usage is TRBJ2-1; 10 bases align to TRBD2. The CDR3 is 17 residues long. J lost 4 bases, V lost 0 bases, and 7 bases had no gene match. Looked up from germline, CDR1 is SGDLS and CDR2 is YYNGEE. The chain's CDR3 is CASSVERGGFMYNEQFF. In nucleotides, the CDR3 is TGTGCCAGCAGCGTAGAGCGGGGGGGCTTTATGTACAATGAGCAGTTCTTC.

This sequence joins TRBV15 and TRBJ1-1; D remains unclear. The length of the CDR3 is 13 residues. The germline V gene encodes CDR1 LNHNV and CDR2 YYDKDF (reference sequence). Trimming removed 8 bases at V and 0 bases at J, with 10 bases between. The CDR3 loop reads CATQAELNTEAFF. CDR3 DNA sequence: TGTGCCACCCAAGCGGAGTTGAACACTGAAGCTTTCTTT.

The chain employs TRBV29-1 and TRBJ2-2; D gene ambiguous. Germline CDR1 and CDR2: SQVTM and ANQGSEA. The CDR3 spans 11 residues. The germline V and J ends were trimmed by 6 bases and 5 bases, with 7 bases remaining between them. CDR3 nucleotides: TGCAGCGTCGCGAGGACCGGGGAGCTGTTTTTT. Amino acid sequence: CSVARTGELFF.

The chain employs TRBV5-3 and TRBJ2-2, with D possibly being TRBD2 (5 bases). TRBV5-3 is reported as an ORF; its role is uncertain. The V end was cut by 3 bases, the J end by 3 bases, with 15 bases between. This CDR3 region has 16 residues. The CDR3, as DNA: TGTGCCAGAAGCTGCCTGAGGGCAAGTGACACCGGGGAGCTGTTTTTT. It codes for CARSCLRASDTGELFF.

The chain employs TRBV5-1 and TRBJ2-5; tentatively, D is TRBD1 (6 bases). The length of the CDR3 is 16 residues. V was cut by 0 bases and J by 0 bases, with 12 bases left in between. CDR1 SGHRS and CDR2 YFSETQ come from the germline V gene. The CDR3 loop is CASSLELGGYQETQYF. The CDR3 DNA reads as TGCGCCAGCAGCTTGGAATTAGGGGGATACCAAGAGACCCAGTACTTC.

Remarks on this clone: Other DNA sequences from this sample encode an identical CDR3 as well. The chain recombines TRBV20-1 with TRBJ2-7; D gene ambiguous. The CDR3 has 11 residues. V lost 0 bases, J lost 4 bases, and 4 bases lay in between. The germline CDR1 and CDR2 sequences are DFQATT and SNEGSKA (reference sequence). Here the CDR3 DNA reads TGCAGTGCTAGAGAAGCGTACGAGCAGTACTTC. It encodes CSAREAYEQYF.

V is TRBV18 and J is TRBJ1-2; TRBD1 is a possible D gene (6 bases). Germline CDR1 and CDR2: KGHSH and LQKENI. The CDR3 has 16 residues. V dropped 2 bases and J dropped 0 bases, with 13 bases sitting between them. The CDR3, as DNA: TGTGCCAGCTCACCATTTTGGTGGGACACTAACTATGGCTACACCTTC. It is translated as CASSPFWWDTNYGYTF. Supplemented by reference TRBV18 and TRBJ1-2, the full variable domain reads NAGVMQNPRHLVRRRGQEARLRCSPMKGHSHVYWYRQLPEEGLKFMVYLQKENIIDESGMPKERFSAEFPKEGPSILRIQQVVRGDSAAYFCASSPFWWDTNYGYTFGSGTRLTVV.

The genes are TRBV7-6 and TRBJ2-7, with D unclear. CDR1 SGHVS and CDR2 FNYEAQ come from the germline V gene. The V end lost 7 bases, the J end lost 1 base, and 17 bases lay between the germline ends. The CDR3 contains 15 residues. CDR3 coding DNA: TGTGCCAGCACTCCGGGTCCGGCCCAATCCTACGAGCAGTACTTC. It specifies CASTPGPAQSYEQYF.

The chain links TRBV28 to TRBJ2-7, with D maybe TRBD1 (6 bases). Trimming removed 4 bases at V and 5 bases at J, with 9 bases between. The CDR3 has 12 amino acids. Germline CDR1 is MDHEN and CDR2 is SYDVKM. This chain's CDR3 is CASSSPGDEQYF. The CDR3 DNA reads TGTGCCAGCAGTTCCCCAGGGGACGAGCAGTACTTC.

Relative to its sample, this clone is medium-sized. The chain recombines TRBV2 with TRBJ2-5; the D gene is possibly TRBD1 (6 bases). V lost 6 bases and J 5 bases, leaving 10 bases between the germline ends. CDR1 is SNHLY and CDR2 is FYNNEI in the germline V gene. The CDR3 is 12 residues long. CDR3 nucleotides: TGTGCCAGCAGGACAACAGGGGAGACCCAGTACTTC. It yields the protein CASRTTGETQYF.

This sequence joins TRBV15 and TRBJ1-4, with 10 positions matching TRBD1. Germline CDR1 and CDR2: LNHNV and YYDKDF (reference sequence). This CDR3 region has 16 residues. The junction had 10 bases not matched to a gene; V was cut back by 5 bases and J by 7 bases. The DNA for the CDR3 is TGTGCCACCAGCGCCGGGACAGGGGTTTGGGGTGAAAAACTGTTTTTT. This sequence encodes CATSAGTGVWGEKLFF.

This chain links TRBV11-1 with TRBJ1-6; 7 nucleotides match TRBD1. The germline V gene encodes CDR1 SGHAT and CDR2 FQDESV (reference sequence). This CDR3 contains 15 residues. The V gene end was trimmed by 7 bases and the J gene end by 8 bases; junction bases not matched to a gene: 11. The CDR3 protein is CASTSYGDRYSPLHF. The CDR3 region has the DNA TGTGCCAGCACCTCCTATGGGGACAGATATTCACCCCTCCACTTT.

The chain couples TRBV19 to TRBJ2-5; D is undetermined. The CDR3 is 14 amino acids. Germline values: CDR1 LNHDA, CDR2 SQIVND (reference sequence). Deletions cut 3 bases from V and 2 bases from J, with 10 bases between. For the CDR3, the DNA is TGTGCCAGTAGTATTTCATACCAGCAAGAGACCCAGTACTTC. Translation gives CASSISYQQETQYF. Full variable domain (outside the CDR3, taken from reference TRBV19 and TRBJ2-5): DGGITQSPKYLFRKEGQNVTLSCEQNLNHDAMYWYRQDPGQGLRLIYYSQIVNDFQKGDIAEGYSVSREKKESFPLTVTSAQKNPTAFYLCASSISYQQETQYFGPGTRLLVL.

Only one count was recorded for this clone. This chain links TRBV20-1 with TRBJ2-7; TRBD2 aligns across 7 bases. V dropped 7 bases and J dropped 5; count of bases not matched to a gene: 5. The CDR3 loop spans 11 amino acids. Germline loops: CDR1 DFQATT, CDR2 SNEGSKA (reference sequence). The CDR3 sequence: CSGGRSNEQYF. DNA of the CDR3: TGCAGTGGCGGGAGAAGCAACGAGCAGTACTTC.

This chain joins TRBV4-2 and TRBJ2-2; no clear D. V gave up 5 bases and J gave up 7 bases, with 20 bases separating them. The CDR3 runs to 16 residues. The germline V gene has CDR1 LGHNA and CDR2 YNFKEQ. This CDR3 reads CASSSGYTGFGGELFF. Written as DNA, the CDR3 is TGTGCCAGCAGCTCCGGCTACACCGGGTTCGGCGGGGAGCTGTTTTTT.

V usage is TRBV28 and J usage is TRBJ2-1, with 8 positions matching TRBD2. V was pared by 5 bases and J by 1 base, with 10 bases of the junction left unmatched. Germline CDR1 reads MDHEN; CDR2 reads SYDVKM. CDR3 length equals 17 residues. The CDR3 sequence is CASSPLGAGVSYNEQFF. The CDR3 nucleotides are TGTGCCAGCAGTCCCCTCGGAGCGGGAGTGTCCTACAATGAGCAGTTCTTC.

The J gene is TRBJ2-3, the V gene TRBV7-8; 7 bases map to TRBD2. Germline trimming cut 4 bases from V and 3 bases from J; bases unmatched to any gene: 10. Germline V gives CDR1 SGHVS, CDR2 FQNEAQ. The CDR3 runs to 16 residues. CDR3 DNA: TGTGCCAGCAGCTCCACCTCTAGCGGTGGGACAGATACGCAGTATTTT. Its protein product is CASSSTSSGGTDTQYF.

The V and J genes are TRBV9 and TRBJ2-7, with 7 bases matching TRBD1. The CDR3 is 15 residues long. Germline loops: CDR1 SGDLS, CDR2 YYNGEE. The V and J ends lost 3 bases and 5 bases, in that order; junction bases with no gene match: 11. The CDR3 sequence: CASSGGNDRVHEQYF. CDR3 DNA: TGTGCCAGCAGCGGAGGAAACGACAGGGTCCACGAGCAGTACTTC. Full variable domain (missing parts from reference TRBV9 and TRBJ2-7): DSGVTQTPKHLITATGQRVTLRCSPRSGDLSVYWYQQSLDQGLQFLIQYYNGEERAKGNILERFSAQQFPDLHSELNLSSLELGDSALYFCASSGGNDRVHEQYFGPGTRLTVT.

The J gene is TRBJ2-7, the V gene TRBV2, with D tentatively TRBD2 (6 bases). The CDR3 runs to 15 residues. V was trimmed by 6 bases and J by 3 bases, leaving 18 bases between them. The V gene's germline CDR1 is SNHLY and CDR2 FYNNEI. The DNA of the CDR3 is TGTGCCAGCAGCCAAGAGGGCGGGAACTACTACGAGCAGTACTTC. This sequence encodes CASSQEGGNYYEQYF.

The chain carries TRBV5-1 and TRBJ2-1, with D tentatively TRBD1 (5 bases). V was shortened by 2 bases and J by 10 bases, with 10 bases between the two germline ends. Germline values: CDR1 SGHRS, CDR2 YFSETQ. The CDR3 is made up of 12 amino acids. CDR3 sequence reads: CASSLGVGEQFF. Here the CDR3 DNA reads TGCGCCAGCAGCTTAGGGGTAGGGGAGCAGTTCTTC.

This sequence joins TRBV19 and TRBJ2-1, with TRBD2 matching over 8 bases. Trimming at V came to 6 bases and at J to 2 bases, leaving 9 bases not matched to a gene. The CDR3 runs 16 residues. CDR1 and CDR2 (germline): LNHDA, SQIVND (reference sequence). DNA for the CDR3: TGTGCCAGTAGCCAGAAGAGCGGGAGTGCCTACAATGAGCAGTTCTTC. This codes for CASSQKSGSAYNEQFF.